The rows below give T cell receptor beta chains drawn from one sample of a study of blood T cell repertoires in COVID-19. Libraries were prepared by immunoSEQ multiplex PCR; TCRdb keeps only in-frame clonotypes and omits some of them. This table holds under 150,000 clones, approximately 80% found once. Sequencing input: peripheral blood. The origin of the receptors is a woman between 35 and 50 years old with active or convalescent COVID-19. Both conserved end residues are trimmed from each CDR3. Fields, in order: V gene, J gene, CDR3 protein.

TRBV7-9	TRBJ2-2	ASRTLGTANTGELF
TRBV27	TRBJ2-1	ASRPGVGNEQF
TRBV27	TRBJ1-6	ASSLETGRAPLH
TRBV6-1	TRBJ2-7	ASSEAWGQGAYEQY
TRBV15	TRBJ1-2	ATSAIQRKAYGYT
TRBV11-2	TRBJ2-1	ASRYRSEQF
TRBV19	TRBJ1-1	ASSSTGFITEAF
TRBV10-3	TRBJ1-5	ATTDSVGNQPQH
TRBV29-1	TRBJ1-2	SVDGRGNGYT
TRBV7-2	TRBJ1-2	ASSLAVGARGRGYT